These 20 T cell receptor beta chains share one sample of origin, sequenced in a study of T cells in tuberculosis. Thawed, overnight-rested PBMC were stained with GMM-loaded CD1B tetramer, viability dye and anti-CD3, then sorted. The CD1B tetramers carried C32 glucose monomycolate purified from Rhodococcus equi. Profiling relied on immunoSEQ multiplex PCR, and the TCRdb table lists in-frame clones only, not all of them. The sample lists about 88,000 clones, under 95% occurring once. Sequenced material: CD1b-GMM tetramer-negative cells sorted from PBMCs. Source of these receptors: an adult woman with latent tuberculosis.

This clone appeared a few times. The chain is built from TRBV4-2 and TRBJ1-6, with TRBD1 identical over 8 bases. Germline V CDR1 and CDR2: LGHNA, YNFKEQ. The CDR3 is 20 amino acids. Trimming at V came to 0 bases and at J to 6 bases, leaving 16 bases not matched to a gene. CDR3 in DNA: TGTGCCAGCAGCCAAGAACGTGGTGGCAGGGGGCGTTTGATTAATTCACCCCTCCACTTT. Translation gives CASSQERGGRGRLINSPLHF.

The V call is TRBV30, the J call TRBJ2-1; tentatively, D is TRBD1 (6 bases). The V end lost 4 bases, the J end lost 7 bases, and 17 bases lay between the germline ends. CDR3 length equals 14 residues. The germline CDR1 and CDR2 sequences are GTSNPN and SVGIG (reference sequence). In DNA form, the CDR3 reads TGTGCCTGGAAGACTACAGGGCGGGTGAATGAGCAGTTCTTC. Residues: CAWKTTGRVNEQFF.

V gene TRBV7-8 combines with J gene TRBJ1-5; tentatively, D is TRBD1 (5 bases). This CDR3 spans 15 amino acids. Deletions cut 1 base from V and 6 bases from J, with 13 bases between. CDR1 SGHVS and CDR2 FQNEAQ come from the germline V gene. CDR3 in amino acids: CASSLDWGAGQPQHF. Written as DNA, the CDR3 is TGTGCCAGCAGCTTAGATTGGGGCGCCGGTCAGCCCCAGCATTTT.

The V and J genes are TRBV19 and TRBJ1-1; TRBD1 agrees at 7 bases. Germline V lookup: CDR1 LNHDA, CDR2 SQIVND (reference sequence). Unmatched junction bases numbered 7, after V lost 10 bases and J lost 5 bases. CDR3 length: 12 residues. The DNA for the CDR3 is TGTGCCACTTCGCAGGGGGAAACTGAAGCTTTCTTT. The encoded protein is CATSQGETEAFF.

The chain carries TRBV6-1 and TRBJ1-5; D unclear. This CDR3 region has 14 residues. Germline V lookup: CDR1 MNHNS, CDR2 SASEGT. V shed 2 bases and J shed 1 base, with 6 bases lying between them. The CDR3 nucleotides are TGTGCCAGCAGTGAACATCCCAGCAATCAGCCCCAGCATTTT. Its protein is CASSEHPSNQPQHF.

This chain joins TRBV27 and TRBJ1-2, with D uncertain. V lost 3 bases, J lost 9 bases, and 11 bases lay in between. The germline CDR1 and CDR2 sequences are MNHEY and SMNVEV (reference sequence). This CDR3 is built from 12 residues. The CDR3 sequence is CASSFGSPRYTF. CDR3 nucleotide sequence: TGTGCCAGCAGTTTCGGGTCGCCCCGCTACACCTTC.

The chain recombines TRBV5-4 with TRBJ2-3, with 11 bases identical to TRBD2. CDR3 length: 16 amino acids. Trimming took 4 bases from V and 0 from J; bases not matched to a gene: 4. Germline assignment: CDR1 SGHNT and CDR2 YYREEE (reference sequence). DNA for the CDR3: TGTGCCAGCAGCGGGACTAGCGGTAGAAGCACAGATACGCAGTATTTT. Translating gives CASSGTSGRSTDTQYF.

This chain uses TRBV7-9 with TRBJ1-1; D is uncertain. Germline loops: CDR1 SEHNR, CDR2 FQNEAQ (reference sequence). CDR3 length equals 10 residues. The V gene lost 5 bases and the J gene lost 11 bases, with 9 bases spanning the gap. The CDR3 reads CASSLIEAFF. CDR3 DNA: TGTGCCAGCAGCCTCATTGAGGCTTTCTTT.

The chain is built from TRBV11-2 and TRBJ2-5; 8 nucleotides align to TRBD1. The V gene end was trimmed by 2 bases and the J gene end by 11 bases; junction bases not matched to a gene: 4. Germline CDR1 and CDR2: SGHAT and FQNNGV. This CDR3 comprises 12 residues. CDR3 region: CASSLSGGRQYF. CDR3 nucleotide sequence: TGTGCCAGCAGCTTATCAGGGGGCCGGCAGTACTTC. Based on the CDR3 plus reference TRBV11-2 and TRBJ2-5, the full variable domain is EAGVAQSPRYKIIEKRQSVAFWCNPISGHATLYWYQQILGQGPKLLIQFQNNGVVDDSQLPKDRFSAERLKGVDSTLKIQPAKLEDSAVYLCASSLSGGRQYFGPGTRLLVL.

The rearrangement uses TRBV10-3 and TRBJ2-3; D perhaps matches TRBD2 (6 bases). The CDR3 loop spans 15 amino acids. V lost 0 bases and J 2 bases, leaving 9 bases between the germline ends. Germline V gene sequence: CDR1 ENHRY, CDR2 SYGVKD. CDR3 coding DNA: TGTGCCATCAGTGAGTCGGCGGGGTCCACAGATACGCAGTATTTT. Translation: CAISESAGSTDTQYF.

This sequence joins TRBV5-4 and TRBJ2-3; 11 bases line up with TRBD2. J lost 6 bases, V lost 3 bases, and 9 bases had no gene match. The CDR3 totals 16 residues. Germline V lookup: CDR1 SGHNT, CDR2 YYREEE (reference sequence). The CDR3 bases are TGTGCCAGCAGCTCAACGGAAACTAGCGGGGGCGATACGCAGTATTTT. It translates to CASSSTETSGGDTQYF.

The rearrangement uses TRBV5-8 and TRBJ2-7; tentatively, D is TRBD2 (5 bases). This CDR3 comprises 14 residues. Germline V gene data show CDR1 as SGHTS and CDR2 as YDEGEE. V lost 2 bases and J lost 3, with 12 bases in between. The CDR3 spells CASSFSFGVYEQYF. The CDR3 region has the DNA TGTGCCAGCAGCTTCTCTTTCGGGGTCTACGAGCAGTACTTC.

As DNA, the CDR3 is TGTGCCAGTAGTATAGGCGGGGCCCAAGAGACCCAGTACTTC. Its translation is CASSIGGAQETQYF. The chain employs TRBV19 and TRBJ2-5; tentatively, D is TRBD2 (6 bases). With 1 base removed from V and 1 base from J, the gap between germline ends came to 7 bases. This CDR3 is built from 14 residues. Germline CDR1 is LNHDA and CDR2 is SQIVND (reference sequence).

This clone was seen a few times. This sequence joins TRBV11-2 and TRBJ2-1, with 8 positions matching TRBD1. J was trimmed by 6 bases and V by 5 bases; bases with no gene match: 6. CDR1 SGHAT and CDR2 FQNNGV come from the germline V gene. The CDR3 totals 14 residues. The chain's CDR3 is CASSKDRVVNEQFF. CDR3 nucleotides: TGTGCCAGCAGCAAGGACAGGGTTGTCAATGAGCAGTTCTTC.

V gene TRBV5-6 combines with J gene TRBJ2-5, with D possibly TRBD1 on 6 matching bases. Germline V gene data show CDR1 as SGHDT and CDR2 as YYEEEE. The V gene lost 7 bases and the J gene lost 5 bases, with 21 bases spanning the gap. CDR3 length equals 15 residues. CDR3 sequence: CASSMGTRRTETQYF. CDR3 bases: TGTGCCAGCTCCATGGGGACACGGAGGACGGAGACCCAGTACTTC.

As regards this clone: Compared with germline, one end of the junction differs, possibly owing to a read error. The sample contains more than one DNA sequence encoding this CDR3. The genes are TRBV19 and TRBJ2-1, with TRBD1 as a possible D gene (5 bases). CDR3 size: 15 residues. CDR1 is LNHDA and CDR2 is SQIVND in the germline V gene (reference sequence). CDR3 sequence: CANQQVPCSYNEQFF. The CDR3 DNA follows: TGCGCCAACCAACAGGTTCCCTGCTCCTACAATGAGCAGTTCTTC.

The chain links TRBV15 to TRBJ1-2; 8 bases are shared with TRBD1. This CDR3 has 13 residues. Germline-derived CDR1 and CDR2 are LNHNV and YYDKDF (reference sequence). V lost 2 bases, J lost 6 bases, and 2 bases stayed unmatched. The CDR3 spells CATSRSRGHGYTF. In DNA, the CDR3 is TGTGCCACCAGCAGATCCAGGGGGCATGGCTACACCTTC.

The chain employs TRBV15 and TRBJ1-5; D might be TRBD1 (6 bases). The V gene lost 3 bases and the J gene lost 0 bases, with 9 bases spanning the gap. In germline, CDR1 is LNHNV, CDR2 YYDKDF (reference sequence). The CDR3 extends over 15 amino acids. CDR3 region: CATSRNRDSNQPQHF. CDR3 nucleotide sequence: TGTGCCACCAGCAGGAACAGGGATAGCAATCAGCCCCAGCATTTT. Variable domain in full (rest from reference TRBV15 and TRBJ1-5): DAMVIQNPRYQVTQFGKPVTLSCSQTLNHNVMYWYQQKSSQAPKLLFHYYDKDFNNEADTPDNFQSRRPNTSFCFLDIRSPGLGDTAMYLCATSRNRDSNQPQHFGDGTRLSIL.

V usage is TRBV18 and J usage is TRBJ2-2, with 7 bases matching TRBD1. V dropped 4 bases and J dropped 5; count of bases not matched to a gene: 13. The germline CDR1 and CDR2 sequences are KGHSH and LQKENI. The length of the CDR3 is 17 residues. DNA for the CDR3: TGTGCCAGCTCACGGATTAGGACAGGCGGATGGACCGGGGAGCTGTTTTTT. The encoded protein is CASSRIRTGGWTGELFF.

This sequence joins TRBV5-1 and TRBJ2-5; possible D gene TRBD2, 6 bases. Between the trimmed V and J ends, which lost 0 bases and 4 bases, there was a span of 16 bases. CDR3 size: 16 residues. Germline CDR1 is SGHRS and CDR2 is YFSETQ. The CDR3 DNA reads as TGCGCCAGCAGCTTGGCAACCGCCAGGGACTTAGAGACCCAGTACTTC. This translates into CASSLATARDLETQYF.